The next 19 T cell receptor beta chains were all read from a single sample in a study of blood T cell repertoires in COVID-19. Clones were sequenced by immunoSEQ multiplex PCR, and TCRdb holds only the in-frame ones, with some missing. The sample has around 180,000 clones; roughly 81% are singletons. Sequenced material: peripheral blood. The receptors originated from an elderly woman with COVID-19, enrolled during active disease.

This chain links TRBV5-6 with TRBJ1-2; D unclear. CDR3 size: 12 residues. V lost 0 bases and J lost 8, with 8 bases in between. Germline V gene sequence: CDR1 SGHDT, CDR2 YYEEEE. DNA of the CDR3: TGTGCCAGCAGCTTGGCCATGGAGGGCTACACCTTC. Protein: CASSLAMEGYTF.

The chain joins TRBV12-3 or TRBV12-4 to TRBJ1-2; D possibly corresponds to TRBD1 (5 bases). The CDR3 contains 12 residues. Deletions cut 6 bases from V and 5 bases from J, with 10 bases between. In nucleotides, the CDR3 is TGTGCCAGCAGCGGGGGAGTATATGGCTACACCTTC. This sequence encodes CASSGGVYGYTF.

This chain connects TRBV11-3 to TRBJ2-1; 7 bases fit TRBD2. This CDR3 has 12 amino acids. Germline V CDR1 and CDR2: SGHNT, YENEEA. V shed 5 bases, J shed 9 bases, and the junction held 4 bases outside the gene matches. As DNA, the CDR3 is TGTGCCAGCAGCCGTGGGAGGGGTGAGCAGTTCTTC. It translates to CASSRGRGEQFF.

The V and J genes are TRBV7-9 and TRBJ2-5, with 10 nucleotides matching TRBD2. Germline CDR1 and CDR2: SEHNR and FQNEAQ (reference sequence). V was pared by 5 bases and J by 1 base, with 4 bases of the junction left unmatched. This CDR3 contains 15 residues. As DNA, the CDR3 is TGTGCCAGCAGCGGATCTAGCGGGGGCCAAGAGACCCAGTACTTC. Translating it yields CASSGSSGGQETQYF.

The J gene is TRBJ1-4, the V gene TRBV3-1 (or the pseudogene TRBV3-2); D unclear. This CDR3 is built from 14 residues. Per germline, CDR1 LGHDT and CDR2 YNNKEL (reference sequence). V gave up 4 bases and J gave up 8 bases, with 14 bases separating them. The CDR3 DNA sequence: TGTGCCAGCAGCCTGAGAGGGTATTGGGAAAAACTGTTTTTT. This sequence encodes CASSLRGYWEKLFF.

The genes are TRBV25-1 and TRBJ1-6, with D perhaps matching TRBD1 (6 bases). The V gene's germline CDR1 is MGHDK and CDR2 SYGVNS. The CDR3 is made up of 15 amino acids. The V and J ends lost 4 bases and 6 bases respectively, with 13 bases between them. CDR3 sequence reads: CASSGLTGGNSPLHF. DNA for the CDR3: TGTGCCAGCAGTGGCCTGACAGGAGGTAATTCACCCCTCCACTTT.

In this sample, this clone turned up a few times. This chain connects TRBV9 to TRBJ1-2; D unresolved. Between the trimmed V and J ends, which lost 0 bases and 3 bases, there was a span of 9 bases. The CDR3 loop spans 14 amino acids. Per germline, CDR1 SGDLS and CDR2 YYNGEE. The CDR3 protein is CASSVDLAYYGYTF. The CDR3 DNA follows: TGTGCCAGCAGCGTAGATTTGGCCTACTATGGCTACACCTTC.

The chain links TRBV9 to TRBJ1-6, with TRBD1 identical over 7 bases. V shed 0 bases, J shed 8 bases, and the junction held 8 bases outside the gene matches. This CDR3 has 16 amino acids. The germline V gene encodes CDR1 SGDLS and CDR2 YYNGEE. The CDR3 nucleotides are TGTGCCAGCAGCGTAGGGACAGGCAACGCCTATTCACCCCTCCACTTT. Encoded protein: CASSVGTGNAYSPLHF.

This chain connects TRBV15 to TRBJ1-1, with D maybe TRBD1 (5 bases). Deletions cut 5 bases from V and 7 bases from J, with 14 bases between. Germline values: CDR1 LNHNV, CDR2 YYDKDF (reference sequence). The length of the CDR3 is 13 residues. The chain's CDR3 is CATSGGTLNEAFF. The CDR3 DNA follows: TGTGCCACCAGCGGCGGGACCCTGAATGAAGCTTTCTTT.

The chain joins TRBV10-3 to TRBJ2-1; TRBD2 matches 11 bases. The CDR3 spans 16 residues. Germline values: CDR1 ENHRY, CDR2 SYGVKD. The J segment lost 6 bases and the V segment lost 4 bases, leaving 8 bases of the junction unmatched. In DNA form, the CDR3 reads TGTGCCATCAGTGCGCCCACTAGCGGGGGTTTCAATGAGCAGTTCTTC. Protein product: CAISAPTSGGFNEQFF.

Only a few counts were recorded for this clone. The J gene is TRBJ1-6, the V gene TRBV9; D might be TRBD1 (5 bases). CDR1 is SGDLS, CDR2 YYNGEE, per germline. The V end was cut by 3 bases, the J end by 2 bases, with 15 bases between. The CDR3 length is 17 residues. CDR3 residues: CASSGGTPGTYNSPLHF. The CDR3 DNA is TGTGCCAGCAGCGGCGGGACCCCGGGAACCTATAATTCACCCCTCCACTTT.

This chain links TRBV18 with TRBJ2-3; 8 nucleotides match TRBD2. Per the germline V gene, CDR1 is KGHSH and CDR2 is LQKENI. V was clipped by 2 bases and J by 2 bases; unmatched bases: 9. The CDR3 contains 17 residues. CDR3 coding DNA: TGTGCCAGCTCACCAGGTTCGCGGGGGGCAAACACAGATACGCAGTATTTT. This encodes CASSPGSRGANTDTQYF.

The CDR3 sequence is CASSQGSTPLLGQFF. The CDR3 DNA follows: TGTGCCAGCAGCCAAGGTTCCACACCTCTCCTTGGGCAGTTCTTC. This chain links TRBV3-1 (or the pseudogene TRBV3-2) with TRBJ2-1; D call uncertain. Per germline, CDR1 LGHDT and CDR2 YNNKEL (reference sequence). V gave up 1 base and J gave up 12 bases, with 19 bases separating them. The CDR3 loop spans 15 amino acids.

This clone appeared a single time. This chain links TRBV5-1 with TRBJ1-1; 7 nucleotides match TRBD1. Germline V lookup: CDR1 SGHRS, CDR2 YFSETQ. CDR3 length: 14 amino acids. V shed 4 bases, J shed 4 bases, and the junction held 7 bases outside the gene matches. DNA for the CDR3: TGCGCCAGCAGCCCCCAACAGGGGTCCACTGAAGCTTTCTTT. Its protein product is CASSPQQGSTEAFF.

The table lists this clone with a count of one. The chain links TRBV15 to TRBJ2-4, with D unclear. The CDR3 totals 12 residues. Looked up from germline, CDR1 is LNHNV and CDR2 is YYDKDF (reference sequence). Trimming left V 0 bases short and J 8 bases short, with 5 bases between. In DNA form, the CDR3 reads TGTGCCACCAGCAGAGAGTTAGACATTCAGTACTTC. Translated: CATSRELDIQYF.

This clone was detected ten times or more. The chain carries TRBV7-2 and TRBJ2-1; D unclear. This CDR3 has 13 residues. Germline assignment: CDR1 SGHTA and CDR2 FQGNSA. V was pared by 3 bases and J by 5 bases, with 8 bases between. CDR3 DNA sequence: TGTGCCAGCAGCTTCAGGTCAAACAATGAGCAGTTCTTC. The encoded protein is CASSFRSNNEQFF.

The V gene is TRBV6-2 or TRBV6-3, the J gene TRBJ1-5; D remains unclear. CDR3 length: 13 residues. V lost 6 bases, J lost 0 bases, and 6 bases lay in between. CDR1 and CDR2 from the germline V gene are MNHEY and SVGEGT. The DNA of the CDR3 is TGTGCCAGCAGCCGACATAGCAATCAGCCCCAGCATTTT. It encodes CASSRHSNQPQHF.

J is TRBJ2-2 and V is TRBV23-1; no clear D. TRBV23-1 is an open reading frame whose function is uncertain. The CDR3 extends over 16 amino acids. V was pared by 0 bases and J by 0 bases, with 8 bases between. The CDR3 coding sequence is TGCGCCAGCAGTCAATCTTCCTTTCCGAACACCGGGGAGCTGTTTTTT. Amino acid sequence: CASSQSSFPNTGELFF.

The chain uses TRBV5-4 and TRBJ2-7, with D possibly TRBD1 on 5 matching bases. The CDR3 sequence is 13 residues long. Germline lookup yields CDR1 SGHNT and CDR2 YYREEE (reference sequence). V was pared by 3 bases and J by 2 bases, with 9 bases between. The CDR3 DNA reads as TGTGCCAGCAGCTCTGGGGCCCCCTACGAGCAGTACTTC. Its translation is CASSSGAPYEQYF.